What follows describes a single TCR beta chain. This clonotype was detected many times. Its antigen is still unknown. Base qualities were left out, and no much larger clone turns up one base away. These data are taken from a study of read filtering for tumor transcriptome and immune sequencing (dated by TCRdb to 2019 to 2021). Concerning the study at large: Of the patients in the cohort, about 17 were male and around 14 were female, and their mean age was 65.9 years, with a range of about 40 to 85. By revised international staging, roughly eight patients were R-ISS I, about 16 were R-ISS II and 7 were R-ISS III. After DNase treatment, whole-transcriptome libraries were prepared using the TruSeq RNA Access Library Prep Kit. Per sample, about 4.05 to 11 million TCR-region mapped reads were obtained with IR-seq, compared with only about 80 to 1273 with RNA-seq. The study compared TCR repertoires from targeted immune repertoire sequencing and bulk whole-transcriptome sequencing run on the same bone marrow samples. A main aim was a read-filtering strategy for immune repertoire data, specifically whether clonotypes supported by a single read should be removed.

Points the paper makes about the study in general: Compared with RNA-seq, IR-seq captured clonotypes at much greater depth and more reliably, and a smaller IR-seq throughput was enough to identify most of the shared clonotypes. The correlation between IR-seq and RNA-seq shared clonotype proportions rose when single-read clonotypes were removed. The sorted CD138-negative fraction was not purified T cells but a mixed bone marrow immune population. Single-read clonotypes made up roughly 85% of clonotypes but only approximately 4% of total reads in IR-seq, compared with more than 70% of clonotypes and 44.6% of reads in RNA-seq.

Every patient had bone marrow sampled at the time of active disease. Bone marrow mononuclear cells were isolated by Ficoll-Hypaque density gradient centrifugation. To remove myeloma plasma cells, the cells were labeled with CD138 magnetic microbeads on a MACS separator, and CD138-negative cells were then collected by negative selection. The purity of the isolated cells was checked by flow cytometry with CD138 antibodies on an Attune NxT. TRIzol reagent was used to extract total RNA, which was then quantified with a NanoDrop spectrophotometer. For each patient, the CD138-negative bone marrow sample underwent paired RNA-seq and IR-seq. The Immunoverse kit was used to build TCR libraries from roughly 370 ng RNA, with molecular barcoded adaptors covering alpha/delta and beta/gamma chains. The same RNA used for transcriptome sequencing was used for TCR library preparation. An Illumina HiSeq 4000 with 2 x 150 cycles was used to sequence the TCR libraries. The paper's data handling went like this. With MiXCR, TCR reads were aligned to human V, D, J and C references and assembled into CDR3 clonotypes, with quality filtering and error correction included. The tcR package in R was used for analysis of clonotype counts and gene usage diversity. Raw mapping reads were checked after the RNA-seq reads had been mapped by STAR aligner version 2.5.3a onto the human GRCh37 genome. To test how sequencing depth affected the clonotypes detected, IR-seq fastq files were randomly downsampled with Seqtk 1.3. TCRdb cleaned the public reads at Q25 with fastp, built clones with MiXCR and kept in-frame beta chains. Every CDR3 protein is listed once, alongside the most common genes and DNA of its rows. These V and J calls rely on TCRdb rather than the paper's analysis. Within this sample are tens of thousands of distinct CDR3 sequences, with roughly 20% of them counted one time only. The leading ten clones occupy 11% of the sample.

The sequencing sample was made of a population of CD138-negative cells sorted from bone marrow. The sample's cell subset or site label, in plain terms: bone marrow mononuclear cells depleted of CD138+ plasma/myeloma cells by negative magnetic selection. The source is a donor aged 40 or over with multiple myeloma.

The DNA sequence is TGTGCCAGTCAGCGGGCCCCCTACGAGCAGTACTTC. The resulting protein is CASQRAPYEQYF. The chain employs TRBV28 and TRBJ2-7; possibly the D gene is TRBD2, per 6 matching bases. From the germline V gene, CDR1 is MDHEN and CDR2 is SYDVKM. The trim is 9 bases for V and 2 bases for J, with a gap of 11 bases between the germline ends. Including cysteine and phenylalanine, the CDR3 has 12 amino acids. Only the CDR3 region is kept as DNA, spanning 36 bases read in frame from base 1.